This is a list of T cell receptor beta chains from one sample in a study of Tregs in tolerant kidney transplant recipients. Sequencing used immunoSEQ multiplex PCR; TCRdb keeps in-frame clones, though not all of them. This sample has some 66,000 clones, with 80% to 95% found just once. The sample was CD8+ T cells from blood, taken before the transplant. Receptors were obtained from a human donor who received a combined kidney and bone marrow transplant. CDR3s include the opening cysteine and the closing phenylalanine or tryptophan. A D gene is named only where the DNA matches it firmly. A clone size is listed for some rows: how often the clone was seen (once, few, many), or a class if it is expanded.

CDR3	DNA	D	V	J	size
CSVGTGGYGYTF	TGCAGCGTTGGGACAGGGGGCTATGGCTACACCTTC	TRBD1	TRBV29-1	TRBJ1-2	once
CASTPRGGTDTQYF	TGCGCCAGCACTCCTCGGGGTGGCACAGATACGCAGTATTTT	.	TRBV5-1	TRBJ2-3	.
CASSRTSGSYEQYF	TGTGCCAGCAGTCGGACTAGCGGGAGTTACGAGCAGTACTTC	TRBD2	TRBV6-5	TRBJ2-7	.
CASSHDDRLWGYTF	TGCGCCAGCAGTCACGATGACAGGCTTTGGGGCTACACCTTC	.	TRBV23-1	TRBJ1-2	.
CASVRTSNQPQHF	TGTGCCAGCGTCAGGACTTCCAATCAGCCCCAGCATTTT	.	TRBV6-6	TRBJ1-5	.
CASSSRLVGGNGANVLTF	TGTGCCAGCAGCTCCCGTCTAGTGGGGGGAAACGGGGCCAACGTCCTGACTTTC	.	TRBV9	TRBJ2-6	.
CASSLVGTGTLYTF	TGTGCCAGCAGCTTGGTCGGGACAGGGACGTTATACACCTTC	TRBD1	TRBV5-6	TRBJ1-2	.
CASTRGNEQFF	TGCGCCAGCACCAGGGGGAATGAGCAGTTCTTC	TRBD1	TRBV4-1	TRBJ2-1	.
CASRSGYTGELFF	TGTGCCAGCAGATCAGGGTACACCGGGGAGCTGTTTTTT	.	TRBV27	TRBJ2-2	once
CASRPAGPKWETQYF	TGTGCCAGCCGCCCAGCGGGGCCCAAATGGGAGACCCAGTACTTC	TRBD2	TRBV6-5	TRBJ2-5	.
CASSFPGTHNEQFF	TGTGCCAGCAGCTTTCCCGGGACTCACAATGAGCAGTTCTTC	.	TRBV7-2	TRBJ2-1	.
CASSVFPGDASSLFNYGYTF	TGTGCCAGCAGCGTATTCCCAGGGGACGCTAGTAGTCTCTTTAACTATGGCTACACCTTC	.	TRBV9	TRBJ1-2	.
CAISEQGTGEMTQHF	TGTGCCATCAGTGAACAAGGGACGGGGGAGATGACCCAGCATTTT	.	TRBV10-3	TRBJ1-5	.
CASSVGGVMNTEAFF	TGTGCCAGCAGTGTGGGGGGAGTCATGAACACTGAAGCTTTCTTT	.	TRBV9	TRBJ1-1	.
CASAWDREAKGGYTF	TGTGCCAGCGCTTGGGACAGGGAGGCTAAGGGTGGCTACACCTTC	TRBD1	TRBV2	TRBJ1-2	.
CASSLVAALEQFF	TGTGCCAGCAGCTTAGTCGCGGCGTTAGAGCAGTTCTTC	.	TRBV7-9	TRBJ2-1	.
CASSPLDYPSSTDTQYF	TGTGCCAGCAGCCCCCTAGACTATCCTTCTAGCACAGATACGCAGTATTTT	.	TRBV7-9	TRBJ2-3	.
CASSSLQGTEAFF	TGCGCCAGCAGCTCGCTACAGGGCACTGAAGCTTTCTTT	.	TRBV5-1	TRBJ1-1	.
CASSFGQVTYEQYF	TGTGCCAGCAGTTTCGGACAGGTAACCTACGAGCAGTACTTC	TRBD1	TRBV28	TRBJ2-7	.
CASSQDWGGMSAYEQYF	TGCGCCAGCAGCCAAGATTGGGGCGGGATGTCGGCCTACGAGCAGTACTTC	.	TRBV4-3	TRBJ2-7	.
CASSETGDEQYF	TGTGCCAGCAGCGAAACAGGGGACGAGCAGTACTTC	TRBD1	TRBV9	TRBJ2-7	once
CASSYSGGNEQFF	TGTGCCAGCAGCTACTCAGGGGGCAATGAGCAGTTCTTC	TRBD1	TRBV11-2	TRBJ2-1	.
CASSPHQGLFTDTQYF	TGTGCCAGCAGCCCGCATCAGGGACTCTTCACAGATACGCAGTATTTT	.	TRBV4-2	TRBJ2-3	.
CASSPGKKLFF	TGTGCCAGCAGCCCAGGGAAAAAACTGTTTTTT	.	TRBV9	TRBJ1-4	.
CASSQSHAAASDTQYF	TGCGCCAGCAGCCAATCCCATGCGGCCGCATCGGATACGCAGTATTTT	.	TRBV4-3	TRBJ2-3	.
CASSLAVSEQYF	TGTGCCAGCAGCTTGGCGGTTAGCGAGCAGTACTTC	.	TRBV5-6	TRBJ2-7	few
CASSPPRGEERWTQYF	TGTGCCAGCTCACCACCTAGGGGCGAGGAGCGATGGACGCAGTATTTT	.	TRBV18	TRBJ2-3	.
CASSTWDSEAFF	TGTGCCAGCAGCACCTGGGACAGCGAAGCTTTCTTT	TRBD1	TRBV9	TRBJ1-1	.
CASSQGAAYEQYF	TGTGCCAGCAGCCAGGGGGCTGCCTACGAGCAGTACTTC	TRBD1	TRBV13	TRBJ2-7	once
CASSQDQGGPGNTIYF	TGCGCCAGCAGCCAAGATCAAGGGGGACCTGGAAACACCATATATTTT	.	TRBV4-1	TRBJ1-3	.
CASSVYDYSYEQYF	TGTGCCAGCAGCGTGTACGACTACTCCTACGAGCAGTACTTC	.	TRBV9	TRBJ2-7	.
CASSPRRGGTPETQYF	TGTGCCAGCAGCCCCCGACGGGGGGGAACCCCAGAGACCCAGTACTTC	TRBD2	TRBV13	TRBJ2-5	.
CASSMQIHSGANVLTF	TGTGCCAGTAGTATGCAGATTCACTCTGGGGCCAACGTCCTGACTTTC	.	TRBV19	TRBJ2-6	once
CASSGLYREANEKLFF	TGTGCCAGCAGTGGCCTTTACAGGGAAGCTAATGAAAAACTGTTTTTT	.	TRBV6-1	TRBJ1-4	.
CASSLDSPGGAFMNTEAFF	TGCGCCAGCAGCTTGGACTCTCCAGGGGGCGCTTTCATGAACACTGAAGCTTTCTTT	TRBD1	TRBV5-1	TRBJ1-1	.
CASSQTGVQTNTYEQYF	TGCGCCAGCAGCCAGACAGGGGTCCAGACAAATACCTACGAGCAGTACTTC	TRBD1	TRBV4-3	TRBJ2-7	.
CASSSTLAGNGYEQFF	TGTGCCAGCAGCTCGACACTAGCGGGTAATGGGTATGAGCAGTTCTTC	TRBD2	TRBV9	TRBJ2-1	.
CASSRGLLADSYNEQFF	TGTGCCAGCAGCCGTGGACTGTTAGCGGACTCCTACAATGAGCAGTTCTTC	.	TRBV14	TRBJ2-1	.